This TCR beta chain was recovered during a study of blood T cell repertoires in COVID-19. The CDR3 is 16 amino acids. V was clipped by 2 bases and J by 3 bases; unmatched bases: 6. CDR1 is SGHVS, CDR2 FQNEAQ, per germline. Produced via immunoSEQ multiplex PCR; TCRdb's table is partial and in-frame only. Among 330,000 or so clones listed, 89% were seen once. The sequencing sample was made of peripheral blood. This chain connects TRBV7-8 to TRBJ2-7; 11 bases map to TRBD2. The receptor's source is a woman aged 55 to 70 with COVID-19, enrolled during active disease. The DNA for the CDR3 is TGTGCCAGCAGCTTACCGGGACTAGCGGAACACTACGAGCAGTACTTC. Translating gives CASSLPGLAEHYEQYF. Complete variable domain (other parts from reference TRBV7-8 and TRBJ2-7): GAGVSQSPRYKVAKRGQDVALRCDPISGHVSLFWYQQALGQGPEFLTYFQNEAQLDKSGLPSDRFFAERPEGSVSTLKIQRTQQEDSAVYLCASSLPGLAEHYEQYFGPGTRLTVT.